A single T cell receptor (beta chain) is shown here with its context. Its matching antigen is unknown. Germline CDR1 reads SGHNT; CDR2 reads YENEEA. Deletions cut 1 base from V and 9 bases from J, with 13 bases between. The CDR3 is 14 amino acids. The data were produced by immunoSEQ multiplex PCR, yet TCRdb's version contains in-frame clones alone and is incomplete. The sample carries several thousand clones, 77% recorded once. This entry comes from a study of OX40 agonist ivuxolimab in advanced cancers. Whole-study findings and limits: Blood T cells, both CD4+ and CD8+, expanded clonally by week 6 at 0.1 to 3.0 mg/kg. Averaged across samples, CD8+ T cells carried more expanded clones than CD4+ did.

The chain has TRBV11-3 and TRBJ2-1; maybe TRBD2 (5 bases). The material was CD4+ or CD8+ T cells sorted from blood, obtained in a trial of the OX40 agonist ivuxolimab. The sequence came from an adult with an advanced solid tumor such as melanoma, head and neck, liver or kidney cancer. This CDR3 is CASSLASSAREQFF. In DNA, the CDR3 is TGTGCCAGCAGCTTAGCCAGTAGCGCACGTGAGCAGTTCTTC.